These T cell receptor beta chains were read from a single sample in a study of blood T cell repertoires in COVID-19. The repertoire was sequenced with immunoSEQ multiplex PCR; TCRdb's copy has only in-frame clones and lacks some. The sample carries approximately 250,000 clones, around 90% recorded once. Sequencing was carried out using peripheral blood. Receptors were obtained from a woman in her sixties or seventies with COVID-19, enrolled during active disease. CDR3s include the opening cysteine and the closing phenylalanine or tryptophan. The D gene is left open where the match is weak. Only part of the rows carry a size: once, few, many, or a class if the clone is expanded.

cdr3_length clone_size d_call j_call v_call cdr3_nt cdr3_aa
14 . . TRBJ1-4 TRBV28 TGTGCCAGTTCCCTAGGGGGTCTTAATGAAAAACTGTTTTTT CASSLGGLNEKLFF
16 once . TRBJ2-7 TRBV11-2 TGTGCCAGCAGCCCCCACCCGATAGGGGGAGTTTCCGAGCAGTACTTC CASSPHPIGGVSEQYF
13 . . TRBJ1-1 TRBV29-1 TGCAGCGGGACTAAGAACATGAACACTGAAGCTTTCTTT CSGTKNMNTEAFF
14 . . TRBJ1-1 TRBV6-6 TGTGCCAGCAGTTACTCAAAACAGAACACTGAAGCTTTCTTT CASSYSKQNTEAFF
12 . . TRBJ2-7 TRBV27 TGTGCCAGCAGCCTCCACGGGAACGAGCAGTACTTC CASSLHGNEQYF
16 . TRBD1 TRBJ1-6 TRBV6-1 TGTGCCAGCAGCGAACGACAGGGTGGGTATAATTCACCCCTCCACTTT CASSERQGGYNSPLHF
16 . TRBD1 TRBJ2-1 TRBV6-4 TGTGCCAGCAGTGACTCTTACGGACAGGGCCTCGATGAGCAGTTCTTC CASSDSYGQGLDEQFF
17 . TRBD2 TRBJ2-7 TRBV5-5 TGTGCCAGCAGCCCAGGGGCTTTAGGACTAGCGGATTACGAGCAGTACTTC CASSPGALGLADYEQYF
15 . TRBD2 TRBJ2-7 TRBV28 TGTGCCAGCAGTTTATCCGGGACTAACAGCTACGAGCAGTACTTC CASSLSGTNSYEQYF
15 . . TRBJ2-1 TRBV6-4 TGTGCCAGCAGTGTGGCGAGGGCCGACTACAATGAGCAGTTCTTC CASSVARADYNEQFF
13 once . TRBJ1-1 TRBV2 TGTGCCAGCAGTCCACAGGGTTACACTGAAGCTTTCTTT CASSPQGYTEAFF
14 . . TRBJ1-3 TRBV24-1 TGTGCCACCGGCCAGGGCCTCCCTGGAAACACCATATATTTT CATGQGLPGNTIYF
14 . TRBD2 TRBJ2-2 TRBV19 TGTGCCAGTTGGGAGGGCCGGAACACCGGGGAGCTGTTTTTT CASWEGRNTGELFF
14 . TRBD1 TRBJ1-2 TRBV5-6 TGTGCCAGCAGCTTTCTCACAGGGGTGGCTGGCTACACCTTC CASSFLTGVAGYTF
17 . . TRBJ1-6 TRBV27 TGTGCCAGCAGGCCGTCAATAACGAGCTCCTATAATTCACCCCTCCACTTT CASRPSITSSYNSPLHF
13 . . TRBJ2-7 TRBV6-5 TGTGCCAGCACACCCCCGAGCTCCTACGAGCAGTACTTC CASTPPSSYEQYF
16 . . TRBJ2-3 TRBV27 TGTGCCAGCAGTCCCCGGTCCTACCCCTCCACAGATACGCAGTATTTT CASSPRSYPSTDTQYF
13 once . TRBJ1-1 TRBV30 TGTGCCTGGGGTAGCGGGGCGAACACTGAAGCTTTCTTT CAWGSGANTEAFF
12 . TRBD1 TRBJ1-1 TRBV3-1/TRBV3-2 TGTGCCAGCAGTCGACAGGGGGTCGGAGCTTTCTTT CASSRQGVGAFF
15 . . TRBJ2-4 TRBV19 TGTGCCAGTAGTATGTGGGGGGAGCCCAAAAACATTCAGTACTTC CASSMWGEPKNIQYF
14 . . TRBJ1-1 TRBV7-3 TGTGCCAGCAGCTTAACTCGGAGGGCAGGGCAAGCTTTCTTT CASSLTRRAGQAFF
13 . TRBD2 TRBJ2-1 TRBV24-1 TGTGCCACCAGTGATTTGAGCGGGAAAAAGCAGTTCTTC CATSDLSGKKQFF
16 . . TRBJ1-2 TRBV28 TGTGCCAGCAGTTTATCTTATCGGGGGATCGGGTATGGCTACACCTTC CASSLSYRGIGYGYTF
15 . TRBD1 TRBJ1-5 TRBV6-5 TGTGCCAGCAGAACATCAGGGGGCGCTAACCAGCCCCAGCATTTT CASRTSGGANQPQHF
11 . . TRBJ2-7 TRBV5-1 TGCGCCAGCAGCGCCGGCTACGAGCAGTACTTC CASSAGYEQYF
12 . . TRBJ2-5 TRBV24-1 TGTGCCACCAGCCGGGACCAAGAGACCCAGTACTTC CATSRDQETQYF
13 . TRBD1 TRBJ2-2 TRBV10-3 TGTGCCATAAGACAGGGGAACACCGGGGAGCTGTTTTTT CAIRQGNTGELFF
11 . . TRBJ2-5 TRBV27 TGTGCCAGCAGACGGTTGGAGACCCAGTACTTC CASRRLETQYF
15 . TRBD1 TRBJ1-1 TRBV11-3 TGTGCCAGCAGCCCGAGGACAGGGAGTCACACTGAAGCTTTCTTT CASSPRTGSHTEAFF
13 . TRBD1 TRBJ2-7 TRBV9 TGTGCCAGCAGCGCCGGGACAGTCTACGAGCAGTACTTC CASSAGTVYEQYF
15 . TRBD1 TRBJ2-7 TRBV5-1 TGCGCCAGCAGCCCTCGACAGGGCGGCTCCTACGAGCAGTACTTC CASSPRQGGSYEQYF
16 . TRBD1 TRBJ2-2 TRBV3-1/TRBV3-2 TGTGCCAGCAGCCGGGACAGACCCGCGAACACCGGGGAGCTGTTTTTT CASSRDRPANTGELFF
14 . . TRBJ1-1 TRBV24-1 TGTGCCACTTCGGGCGGGGGATTGGGTACTGAAGCTTTCTTT CATSGGGLGTEAFF
15 . TRBD1 TRBJ1-2 TRBV7-2 TGTGCCAGCAGCTCGCTTGCAACAGGGGGCCATGGCTACACCTTC CASSSLATGGHGYTF
11 . . TRBJ2-3 TRBV30 TGTGCCTGGGCACGACTGGAAACGCAGTATTTT CAWARLETQYF
16 . TRBD1 TRBJ1-1 TRBV9 TGTGCCAGCAGGCGGACAGGGGGGCCCCTGAACACTGAAGCTTTCTTT CASRRTGGPLNTEAFF
13 . . TRBJ2-1 TRBV27 TGTGCCAGCAGTTTGGGGGCATACAATGAGCAGTTCTTC CASSLGAYNEQFF
17 . . TRBJ2-2 TRBV7-9 TGTGCCAGCAGCTTCGAGGGAGGAGCAAGGAGCACCGGGGAGCTGTTTTTT CASSFEGGARSTGELFF
15 . . TRBJ1-3 TRBV11-2 TGTGCCAGCACCGCGACGCGGGGCGCTGGAAACACCATATATTTT CASTATRGAGNTIYF
14 . TRBD1 TRBJ1-5 TRBV19 TGTGCCAGTAGTATGGGGACAGGGCCTCAGCCCCAGCATTTT CASSMGTGPQPQHF
18 . . TRBJ2-1 TRBV6-2/TRBV6-3 TGTGCCAGCAGTTATGGTCAGGGGAGGGGGGGCCCCTACAATGAGCAGTTCTTC CASSYGQGRGGPYNEQFF
12 . . TRBJ2-7 TRBV2 TGTGCCAGTTACGGAGACCCCTACGAGCAGTACTTC CASYGDPYEQYF
12 . . TRBJ1-1 TRBV6-5 TGTGCCAGCAGCAGGGGTGTTACTGAAGCTTTCTTT CASSRGVTEAFF
12 once . TRBJ1-1 TRBV30 TGTGCCTGGAGGAGGGATTTCCCTGAAGCTTTCTTT CAWRRDFPEAFF
15 . . TRBJ2-7 TRBV4-1 TGCGCCAGCAGCCAAGGAATAGTAGAGGACTACGAGCAGTACTTC CASSQGIVEDYEQYF
16 . . TRBJ1-2 TRBV4-1 TGCGCCAGCAGCCAAGATTTCACAGCATATAACTATGGCTACACCTTC CASSQDFTAYNYGYTF
15 once TRBD1 TRBJ2-3 TRBV11-2 TGTGCCAGCTCCGACCGGGACAGAGGGACAGATACGCAGTATTTT CASSDRDRGTDTQYF
13 . . TRBJ2-7 TRBV2 TGTGCCAGCAGTGCACAGATCTCCTACGAGCAGTACTTC CASSAQISYEQYF
16 few TRBD1 TRBJ2-1 TRBV18 TGTGCCAGCTCACGCAACCGGGACAGGGGGTTCAATGAGCAGTTCTTC CASSRNRDRGFNEQFF
17 . . TRBJ1-5 TRBV4-1 TGCGCCAGCAGCCAAGATTTTGAGTCAGGGGCCGGACAGCCCCAGCATTTT CASSQDFESGAGQPQHF